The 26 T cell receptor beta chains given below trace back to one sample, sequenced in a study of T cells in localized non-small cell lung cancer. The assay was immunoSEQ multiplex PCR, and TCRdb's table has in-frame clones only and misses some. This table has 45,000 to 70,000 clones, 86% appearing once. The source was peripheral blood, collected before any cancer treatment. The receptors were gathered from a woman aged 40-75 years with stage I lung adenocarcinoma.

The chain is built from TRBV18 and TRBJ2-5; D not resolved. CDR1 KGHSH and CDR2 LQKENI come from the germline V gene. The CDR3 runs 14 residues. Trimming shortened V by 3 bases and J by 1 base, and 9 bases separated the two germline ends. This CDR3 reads CASSPGNRQETQYF. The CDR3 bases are TGTGCCAGCTCACCCGGCAATCGCCAAGAGACCCAGTACTTC. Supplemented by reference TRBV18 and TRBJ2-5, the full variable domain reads NAGVMQNPRHLVRRRGQEARLRCSPMKGHSHVYWYRQLPEEGLKFMVYLQKENIIDESGMPKERFSAEFPKEGPSILRIQQVVRGDSAAYFCASSPGNRQETQYFGPGTRLLVL.

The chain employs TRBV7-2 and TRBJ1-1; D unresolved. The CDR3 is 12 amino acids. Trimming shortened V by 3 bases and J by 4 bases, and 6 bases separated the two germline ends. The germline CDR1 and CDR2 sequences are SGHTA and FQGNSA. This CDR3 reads CASSFLGTEAFF. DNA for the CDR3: TGTGCCAGCAGCTTTCTTGGCACTGAAGCTTTCTTT. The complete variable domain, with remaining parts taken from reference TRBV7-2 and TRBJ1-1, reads GAGVSQSPSNKVTEKGKDVELRCDPISGHTALYWYRQSLGQGLEFLIYFQGNSAPDKSGLPSDRFSAERTGGSVSTLTIQRTQQEDSAVYLCASSFLGTEAFFGQGTRLTVV.

The CDR3 coding sequence is TGCGCCAGCAGCTTGGATGGGACAGGGGTTCGTGGCTACACCTTC. It is translated as CASSLDGTGVRGYTF. The V call is TRBV5-1, the J call TRBJ1-2; 10 bases agree with TRBD1. Germline values: CDR1 SGHRS, CDR2 YFSETQ. V shed 0 bases and J 7 bases; nucleotides not matched to a gene: 6. The CDR3 extends over 15 amino acids. Complete variable domain (other parts from reference TRBV5-1 and TRBJ1-2): KAGVTQTPRYLIKTRGQQVTLSCSPISGHRSVSWYQQTPGQGLQFLFEYFSETQRNKGNFPGRFSGRQFSNSRSEMNVSTLELGDSALYLCASSLDGTGVRGYTFGSGTRLTVV.

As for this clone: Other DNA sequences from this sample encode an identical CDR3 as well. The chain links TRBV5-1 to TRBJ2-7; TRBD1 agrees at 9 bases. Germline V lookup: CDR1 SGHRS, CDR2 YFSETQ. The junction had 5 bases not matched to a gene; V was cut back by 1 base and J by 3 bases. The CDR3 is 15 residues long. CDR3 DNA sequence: TGCGCCAGCAGCTTGAGACAGGGGGGGCACTACGAGCAGTACTTC. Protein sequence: CASSLRQGGHYEQYF.

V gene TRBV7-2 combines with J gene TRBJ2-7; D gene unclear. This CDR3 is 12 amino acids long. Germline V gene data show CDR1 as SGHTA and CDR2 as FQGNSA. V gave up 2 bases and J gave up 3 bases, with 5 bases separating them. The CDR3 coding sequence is TGTGCCAGCAGCTTAACGGACTACGAGCAGTACTTC. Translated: CASSLTDYEQYF.

This CDR3 is CASSPKRGGNTEAFF. For the CDR3, the DNA is TGTGCCAGCAGCCCAAAGCGGGGGGGGAACACTGAAGCTTTCTTT. The gene calls are TRBV11-2 and TRBJ1-1, with a possible D match to TRBD1 (5 bases). The length of the CDR3 is 15 residues. Trimming took 5 bases from V and 1 from J, leaving 14 bases between them. CDR1 is SGHAT, CDR2 FQNNGV, per germline.

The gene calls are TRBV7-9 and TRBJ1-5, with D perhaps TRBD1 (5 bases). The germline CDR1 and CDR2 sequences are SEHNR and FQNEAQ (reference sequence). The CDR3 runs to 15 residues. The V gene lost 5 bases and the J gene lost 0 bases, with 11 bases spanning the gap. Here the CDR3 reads CASSAQGDSNQPQHF. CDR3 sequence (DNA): TGTGCCAGCAGCGCGCAGGGAGATAGCAATCAGCCCCAGCATTTT.

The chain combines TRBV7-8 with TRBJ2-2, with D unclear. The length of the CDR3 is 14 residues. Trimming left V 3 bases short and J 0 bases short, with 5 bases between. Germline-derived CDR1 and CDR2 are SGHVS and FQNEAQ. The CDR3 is CASSFDPNTGELFF. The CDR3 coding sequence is TGTGCCAGCAGCTTCGATCCGAACACCGGGGAGCTGTTTTTT.

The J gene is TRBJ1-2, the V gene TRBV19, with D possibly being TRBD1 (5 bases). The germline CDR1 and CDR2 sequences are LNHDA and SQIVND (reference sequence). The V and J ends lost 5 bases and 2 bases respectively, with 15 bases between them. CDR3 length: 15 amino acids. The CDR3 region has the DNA TGTGCCAGTAGTCCTACCGGGACGGTAAACTATGGCTACACCTTC. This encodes CASSPTGTVNYGYTF.

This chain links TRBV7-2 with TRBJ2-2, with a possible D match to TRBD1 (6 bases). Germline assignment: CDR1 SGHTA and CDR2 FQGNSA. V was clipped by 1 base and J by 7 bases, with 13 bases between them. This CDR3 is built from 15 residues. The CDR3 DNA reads TGTGCCAGCAGCTTAGTTGGGGGCTGGAGCGGGGAGCTGTTTTTT. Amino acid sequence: CASSLVGGWSGELFF.

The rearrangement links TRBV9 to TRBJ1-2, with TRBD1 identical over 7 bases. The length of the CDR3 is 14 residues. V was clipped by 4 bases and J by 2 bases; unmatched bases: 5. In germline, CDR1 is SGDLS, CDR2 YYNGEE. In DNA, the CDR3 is TGTGCCAGCAGCCCCCGGACAGGCAACTATGGCTACACCTTC. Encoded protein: CASSPRTGNYGYTF.

The CDR3 sequence is CASSLMTSRTDTQYF. The CDR3 bases are TGTGCCAGCAGCTTGATGACCTCCCGCACAGATACGCAGTATTTT. The rearrangement uses TRBV5-5 and TRBJ2-3, with unresolved D. V was clipped by 1 base and J by 1 base, with 10 bases between them. CDR1 is SGHKS, CDR2 YYEKEE, per germline (reference sequence). This CDR3 is built from 15 residues.

The CDR3 spells CASSLSRYNEQFF. As DNA, the CDR3 is TGTGCCAGCAGTTTATCGCGCTACAATGAGCAGTTCTTC. The V call is TRBV6-6, the J call TRBJ2-1; D call uncertain. Trimming shortened V by 4 bases and J by 3 bases, and 7 bases separated the two germline ends. This CDR3 spans 13 amino acids. CDR1 MNHNY and CDR2 SVGAGI come from the germline V gene (reference sequence).

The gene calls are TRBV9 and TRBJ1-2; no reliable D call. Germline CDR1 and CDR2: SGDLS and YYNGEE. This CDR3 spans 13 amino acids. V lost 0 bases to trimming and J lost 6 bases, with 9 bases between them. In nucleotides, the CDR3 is TGTGCCAGCAGCGTAGGGATCGGGGATGGCTACACCTTC. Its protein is CASSVGIGDGYTF. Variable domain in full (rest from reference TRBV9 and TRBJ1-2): DSGVTQTPKHLITATGQRVTLRCSPRSGDLSVYWYQQSLDQGLQFLIQYYNGEERAKGNILERFSAQQFPDLHSELNLSSLELGDSALYFCASSVGIGDGYTFGSGTRLTVV.

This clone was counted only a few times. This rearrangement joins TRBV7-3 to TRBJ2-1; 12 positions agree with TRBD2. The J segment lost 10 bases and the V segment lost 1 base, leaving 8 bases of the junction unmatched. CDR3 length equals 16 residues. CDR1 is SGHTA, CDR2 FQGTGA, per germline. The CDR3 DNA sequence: TGTGCCAGCAGCTTAATTCCTAGCGGGGGGGCCCGGGAGCAGTTCTTC. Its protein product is CASSLIPSGGAREQFF.

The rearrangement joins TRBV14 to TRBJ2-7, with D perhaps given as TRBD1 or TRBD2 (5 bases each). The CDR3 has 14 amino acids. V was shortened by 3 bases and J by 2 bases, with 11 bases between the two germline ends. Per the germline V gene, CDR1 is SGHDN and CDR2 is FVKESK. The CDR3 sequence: CASSQTGTAYEQYF. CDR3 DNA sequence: TGTGCCAGCAGCCAGACCGGGACCGCCTACGAGCAGTACTTC.

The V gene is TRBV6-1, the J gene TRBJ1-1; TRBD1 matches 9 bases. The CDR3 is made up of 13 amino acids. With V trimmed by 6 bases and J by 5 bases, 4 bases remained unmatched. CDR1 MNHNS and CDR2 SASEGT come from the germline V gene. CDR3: CASRATGGTEAFF. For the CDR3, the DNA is TGTGCCAGCAGAGCGACAGGGGGAACTGAAGCTTTCTTT.

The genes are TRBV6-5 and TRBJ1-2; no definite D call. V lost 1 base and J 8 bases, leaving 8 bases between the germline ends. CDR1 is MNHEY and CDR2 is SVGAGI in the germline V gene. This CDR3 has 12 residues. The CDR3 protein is CASSYLTMGYTF. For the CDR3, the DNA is TGTGCCAGCAGTTACTTAACCATGGGCTACACCTTC.

The CDR3 region is CASSVGQWNYGYTF. DNA for the CDR3: TGTGCCAGCAGTGTGGGACAGTGGAACTATGGCTACACCTTC. V usage is TRBV25-1 and J usage is TRBJ1-2; 7 bases fit TRBD1. Germline loops: CDR1 MGHDK, CDR2 SYGVNS. V was clipped by 4 bases and J by 2 bases; unmatched bases: 4. The CDR3 runs to 14 residues.

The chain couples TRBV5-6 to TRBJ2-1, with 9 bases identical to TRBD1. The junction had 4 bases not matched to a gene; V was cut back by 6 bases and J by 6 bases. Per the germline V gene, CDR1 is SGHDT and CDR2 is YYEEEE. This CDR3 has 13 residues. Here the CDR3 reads CASIGQGRNEQFF. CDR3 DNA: TGTGCCAGCATCGGACAGGGGCGCAATGAGCAGTTCTTC.

The CDR3 sequence is CASRQEPSSYEQYF. CDR3 sequence (DNA): TGTGCCAGCCGACAGGAACCTAGCTCCTACGAGCAGTACTTC. The J gene is TRBJ2-7, the V gene TRBV6-1, with D perhaps TRBD1 (6 bases). The CDR3 sequence is 14 residues long. CDR1 and CDR2 from the germline V gene are MNHNS and SASEGT. V gave up 8 bases and J gave up 0 bases, with 14 bases separating them.

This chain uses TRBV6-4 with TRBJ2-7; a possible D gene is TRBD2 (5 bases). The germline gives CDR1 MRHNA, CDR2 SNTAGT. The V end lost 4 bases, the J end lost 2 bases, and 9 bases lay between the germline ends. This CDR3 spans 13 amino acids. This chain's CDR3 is CASSGSSPYEQYF. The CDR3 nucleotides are TGTGCCAGCAGTGGTTCTAGCCCCTACGAGCAGTACTTC.

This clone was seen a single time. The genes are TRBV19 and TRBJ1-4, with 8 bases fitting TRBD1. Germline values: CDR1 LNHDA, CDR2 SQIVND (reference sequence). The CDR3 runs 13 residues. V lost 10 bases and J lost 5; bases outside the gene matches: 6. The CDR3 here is CATQGARNEKLFF. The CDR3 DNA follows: TGTGCCACCCAGGGGGCGCGGAATGAAAAACTGTTTTTT.

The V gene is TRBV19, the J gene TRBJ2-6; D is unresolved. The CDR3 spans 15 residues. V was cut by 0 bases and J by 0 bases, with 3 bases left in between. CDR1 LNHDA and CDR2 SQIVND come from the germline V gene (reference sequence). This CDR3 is CASSIDVSGANVLTF. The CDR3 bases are TGTGCCAGTAGTATAGATGTCTCTGGGGCCAACGTCCTGACTTTC.

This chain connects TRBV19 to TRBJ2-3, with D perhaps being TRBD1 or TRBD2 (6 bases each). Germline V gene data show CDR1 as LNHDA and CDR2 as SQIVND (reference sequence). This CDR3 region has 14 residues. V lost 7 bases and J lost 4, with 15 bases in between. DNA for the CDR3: TGTGCCAGTACCCGATGGGGGGCTTCAGATACGCAGTATTTT. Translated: CASTRWGASDTQYF.

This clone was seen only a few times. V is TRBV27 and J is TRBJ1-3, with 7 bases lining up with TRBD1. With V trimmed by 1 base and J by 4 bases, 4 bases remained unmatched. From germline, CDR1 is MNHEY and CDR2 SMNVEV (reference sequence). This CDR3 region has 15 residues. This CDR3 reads CASSLFWGQGNTIYF. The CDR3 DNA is TGTGCCAGCAGTTTATTCTGGGGACAGGGAAACACCATATATTTT.